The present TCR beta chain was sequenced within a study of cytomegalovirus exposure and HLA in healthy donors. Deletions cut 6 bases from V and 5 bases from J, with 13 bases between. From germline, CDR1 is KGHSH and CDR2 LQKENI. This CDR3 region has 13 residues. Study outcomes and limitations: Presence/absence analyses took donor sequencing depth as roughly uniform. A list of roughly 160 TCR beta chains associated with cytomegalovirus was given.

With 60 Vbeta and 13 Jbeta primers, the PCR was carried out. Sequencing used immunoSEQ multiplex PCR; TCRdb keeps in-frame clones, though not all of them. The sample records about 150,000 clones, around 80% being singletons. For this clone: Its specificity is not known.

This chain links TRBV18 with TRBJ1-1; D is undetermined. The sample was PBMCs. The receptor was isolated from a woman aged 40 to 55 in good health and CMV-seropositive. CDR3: CASSQSVDTEAFF. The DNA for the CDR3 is TGTGCCAGCTCGCAGAGCGTTGATACTGAAGCTTTCTTT.